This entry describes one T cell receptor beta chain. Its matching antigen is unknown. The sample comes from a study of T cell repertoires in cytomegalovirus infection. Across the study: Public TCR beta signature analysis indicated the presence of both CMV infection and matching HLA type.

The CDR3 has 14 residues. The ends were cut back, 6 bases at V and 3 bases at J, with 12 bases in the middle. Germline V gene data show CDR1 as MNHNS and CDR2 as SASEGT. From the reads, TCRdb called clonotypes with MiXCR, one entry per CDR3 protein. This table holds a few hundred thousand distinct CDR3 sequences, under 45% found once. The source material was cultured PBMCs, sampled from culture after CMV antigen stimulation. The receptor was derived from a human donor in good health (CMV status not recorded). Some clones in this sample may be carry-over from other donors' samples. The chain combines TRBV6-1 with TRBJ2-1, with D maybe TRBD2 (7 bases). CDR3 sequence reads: CASSRGGGYNEQFF. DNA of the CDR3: TGTGCCAGCAGCAGAGGGGGGGGCTACAATGAGCAGTTCTTC.